The clone carrying this T cell receptor (beta chain) appeared many times. Diagnosis relied on clinical symptoms, serum thyroxine, TRAb, thyroid ultrasound and orbital computed tomography. RNA transcripts served as template for amplifying TCR beta CDR3 sequences. Second-round multiplex PCR came after first-round RT-PCR with HTBI primers. TCRdb called the multiplex PCR reads again in MiXCR, with one record for every CDR3 protein. The sample lists 600,000 to 650,000 distinct CDR3 sequences, 22% occurring once. This entry belongs to a study of Graves' ophthalmopathy and Graves' hyperthyroidism. CDR1 is SNHLY, CDR2 FYNNEI, per germline. The CDR3 has 14 amino acids. V gave up 2 bases and J gave up 5 bases, with 12 bases separating them.

The source material was peripheral blood. This receptor was taken from a woman aged 18-30 years with stable Graves' hyperthyroidism. Some clones in this sample may be carry-over from other donors' samples. The V gene is TRBV2, the J gene TRBJ2-5, with D unclear. The CDR3 is CASSEIGQRETQYF. The CDR3 DNA is TGTGCCAGCAGTGAAATAGGGCAACGGGAGACCCAGTACTTC.